One T cell receptor (beta chain) is described in this entry. Its antigen remains unidentified. This sample is part of a study of cytomegalovirus exposure and HLA in healthy donors. Study in general: Ancestry clustering placed about 80% of approximately 370 genotyped donors in the Caucasian-associated cluster. Study-wide results and limits: Reported performance of the classifier showed diagnosis of cytomegalovirus status with high specificity and sensitivity.

The PCR ran on 60 Vbeta and 13 Jbeta primers. Clones were sequenced by immunoSEQ multiplex PCR, and TCRdb holds only the in-frame ones, with some missing. The top ten clones hold about 6.7% of a sample with about 130,000 clones, 85% to 90% of them seen once. There are 14 residues in the CDR3. The junction had 7 bases not matched to a gene; V was cut back by 5 bases and J by 5 bases. Germline V gene lookup returns CDR1 SGHRS and CDR2 YFSETQ. The receptor was derived from a woman under 40 in good health and CMV-seropositive. The V and J genes are TRBV5-1 and TRBJ1-1, with 9 bases fitting TRBD1. Sequenced: PBMCs. This chain's CDR3 is CASRQGALRTEAFF. The CDR3 DNA reads TGCGCCAGCAGACAGGGGGCGCTAAGGACTGAAGCTTTCTTT.